The T cell receptor beta chain described here comes from a study of blood T cell repertoires in COVID-19. Study summary: Samples of COVID-19 (acute and convalescent) were obtained from the United States, Italy and Spain.

As originally analysed: Amplification from reference gene primers served as the basis for estimated nucleated cell counts. TCRdb keeps only in-frame clones here, not all; method: immunoSEQ multiplex PCR. V, J and clone size were drawn from that table, and D and trimming were deduced from the DNA. The sample yields around 260,000 clones, around 80% seen once. The sample was PBMCs or T cells enriched from blood (not recorded which). The TCR was taken from a man aged 25 to 40 with acute COVID-19.

The CDR3 DNA is TGTGCCAGTAGTATAGATCAGGGGCTAGCGGGTGAGCAGTTCTTC. Translation: CASSIDQGLAGEQFF. This chain links TRBV19 with TRBJ2-1; 8 nucleotides line up with TRBD2. Trimming removed 0 bases from V and 9 bases from J; junction bases left unmatched: 7. The CDR3 runs to 15 residues. Germline CDR1 LNHDA, CDR2 SQIVND (reference sequence).